These 9 T cell receptor beta chains share one sample of origin, sequenced in a study of blood T cell repertoires in COVID-19. Method: immunoSEQ multiplex PCR; TCRdb's copy keeps in-frame clones and lacks some. The table has around 300,000 clones, 75% to 90% seen once. The sequencing sample was made of peripheral blood. The receptor source for this set is a woman aged 45-59 years with COVID-19, enrolled during active disease.

This chain joins TRBV27 and TRBJ2-2, with TRBD2 matching 11 bases. The J segment lost 7 bases and the V segment lost 3 bases, leaving 7 bases of the junction unmatched. Per germline, CDR1 MNHEY and CDR2 SMNVEV (reference sequence). The CDR3 consists of 16 residues. The CDR3 is CASSFGSGRALGELFF. Written as DNA, the CDR3 is TGTGCCAGCAGTTTTGGTAGCGGGAGGGCCCTCGGGGAGCTGTTTTTT.

The chain joins TRBV3-1 (or the pseudogene TRBV3-2) to TRBJ2-5, with 7 bases matching TRBD2. The V gene's germline CDR1 is LGHDT and CDR2 YNNKEL (reference sequence). The V gene end was trimmed by 1 base and the J gene end by 2 bases; junction bases not matched to a gene: 7. The length of the CDR3 is 16 residues. CDR3 sequence reads: CASSQGAGLRQETQYF. The CDR3 DNA reads TGTGCCAGCAGCCAAGGAGCGGGACTGAGACAAGAGACCCAGTACTTC.

The J gene is TRBJ1-2, the V gene TRBV30; possible D gene TRBD1, 5 bases. The germline V gene encodes CDR1 GTSNPN and CDR2 SVGIG (reference sequence). V dropped 0 bases and J dropped 10 bases, with 9 bases sitting between them. The CDR3 is 11 residues long. This chain's CDR3 is CAWSVLRDYTF. The CDR3 bases are TGTGCCTGGAGTGTACTCAGGGACTACACCTTC. Combining the CDR3 with reference TRBV30 and TRBJ1-2 gives the whole variable domain SQTIHQWPATLVQPVGSPLSLECTVEGTSNPNLYWYRQAAGRGLQLLFYSVGIGQISSEVPQNLSASRPQDRQFILSSKKLLLSDSGFYLCAWSVLRDYTFGSGTRLTVV.

The chain recombines TRBV7-3 with TRBJ2-7; D is uncertain. The CDR3 consists of 13 residues. Per the germline V gene, CDR1 is SGHTA and CDR2 is FQGTGA. V was clipped by 2 bases and J by 6 bases, with 11 bases between them. CDR3 protein: CASSLYLTSEQYF. The CDR3 coding sequence is TGTGCCAGCAGCTTATACTTGACAAGCGAGCAGTACTTC.

The V call is TRBV5-1, the J call TRBJ1-2; D gene unclear. The V end lost 5 bases, the J end lost 4 bases, and 15 bases lay between the germline ends. The CDR3 runs 14 residues. Looked up from germline, CDR1 is SGHRS and CDR2 is YFSETQ. Here the CDR3 reads CASSAPPGSYGYTF. CDR3 DNA sequence: TGCGCCAGCAGTGCTCCTCCCGGGTCCTATGGCTACACCTTC.

This chain connects TRBV2 to TRBJ2-5, with D perhaps TRBD1 (6 bases). Trimming took off 7 bases at V and 2 bases at J, with 11 bases between the two ends. CDR1 is SNHLY and CDR2 is FYNNEI in the germline V gene. There are 13 residues in the CDR3. CDR3 amino acids: CASKGDTQETQYF. The CDR3 region has the DNA TGTGCCAGCAAGGGGGACACACAAGAGACCCAGTACTTC.

J is TRBJ2-2 and V is TRBV7-9; 14 nucleotides agree with TRBD2. CDR3 length: 17 residues. V trimming: 4 bases; J trimming: 4 bases; junction bases outside the gene matches: 5. Germline CDR1 reads SEHNR; CDR2 reads FQNEAQ (reference sequence). CDR3 sequence reads: CASSSPTSGRVTGELFF. The DNA of the CDR3 is TGTGCCAGCAGCTCGCCGACTAGCGGGAGGGTCACCGGGGAGCTGTTTTTT.

This chain connects TRBV18 to TRBJ1-5; D possibly corresponds to TRBD1 (5 bases). The CDR3 sequence is 15 residues long. V was trimmed by 3 bases and J by 4 bases, leaving 13 bases between them. Germline CDR1 and CDR2: KGHSH and LQKENI. CDR3 sequence: CASSPRQLFNQPQHF. DNA of the CDR3: TGTGCCAGCTCACCTAGACAGCTCTTTAATCAGCCCCAGCATTTT.

The chain links TRBV7-9 to TRBJ2-3, with a possible D match to TRBD1 (6 bases). The ends were cut back, 5 bases at V and 1 base at J, with 10 bases in the middle. CDR1 and CDR2 (germline): SEHNR, FQNEAQ (reference sequence). This CDR3 has 14 residues. The DNA for the CDR3 is TGTGCCAGCAGCCGGGCAGGGGGCACAGATACGCAGTATTTT. Translation: CASSRAGGTDTQYF.